The 6 T cell receptor beta chains below were found in one sample sequenced in a study of blood T cells in healthy people across ages. With a J-beta primer mix and a sample-barcoded 5' primer, a second PCR ran about 6 to 11 cycles. One entry per CDR3 protein results from TCRdb running MiXCR on the 5' RACE reads. The sample records approximately 900,000 distinct CDR3 sequences, about 28% being singletons. The same specimen was also included in a second study, on T cells of mothers and their children.

The sample consisted of blood. These receptor sequences come from a woman aged 40 to 50 in good health.

This clonotype was seen many times. The rearrangement joins TRBV19 to TRBJ2-1; 7 nucleotides align to TRBD2. This CDR3 contains 16 residues. Trimming removed 2 bases from V and 0 bases from J; junction bases left unmatched: 4. Looked up from germline, CDR1 is LNHDA and CDR2 is SQIVND (reference sequence). The CDR3 DNA reads TGTGCCAGTAGTATACAGCGCGGGGGCTCCTACAATGAGCAGTTCTTC. This encodes CASSIQRGGSYNEQFF. The entire variable domain, with the rest obtained from reference TRBV19 and TRBJ2-1, is as follows: DGGITQSPKYLFRKEGQNVTLSCEQNLNHDAMYWYRQDPGQGLRLIYYSQIVNDFQKGDIAEGYSVSREKKESFPLTVTSAQKNPTAFYLCASSIQRGGSYNEQFFGPGTRLTVL.

The chain combines TRBV5-1 with TRBJ2-7; D is ambiguous. The CDR3 consists of 14 residues. Germline V gene data show CDR1 as SGHRS and CDR2 as YFSETQ. Trimming pared 4 bases from V and 7 bases from J, leaving 18 bases between. The CDR3 is CASSTIEIYNEQYF. CDR3 in DNA: TGCGCCAGCAGCACCATTGAGATCTACAATGAGCAGTACTTC.

The chain joins TRBV5-1 to TRBJ2-3; a possible D gene is TRBD1 (6 bases). V was cut by 2 bases and J by 2 bases, with 12 bases left in between. CDR1 SGHRS and CDR2 YFSETQ come from the germline V gene. The CDR3 length is 15 residues. The CDR3 protein is CASSFTGINTDTQYF. The CDR3 DNA reads TGCGCCAGCAGCTTCACAGGGATTAACACAGATACGCAGTATTTT. Full variable domain (outside the CDR3, taken from reference TRBV5-1 and TRBJ2-3): KAGVTQTPRYLIKTRGQQVTLSCSPISGHRSVSWYQQTPGQGLQFLFEYFSETQRNKGNFPGRFSGRQFSNSRSEMNVSTLELGDSALYLCASSFTGINTDTQYFGPGTRLTVL.

This clonotype was observed at least ten times. This chain connects TRBV4-2 to TRBJ2-7; TRBD1 matches at 7 bases. The length of the CDR3 is 15 residues. The germline CDR1 and CDR2 sequences are LGHNA and YNFKEQ. Germline trimming cut 3 bases from V and 3 bases from J; bases unmatched to any gene: 8. Here the CDR3 DNA reads TGTGCCAGCAGCCAGGCCGACAGGGCCGACTACGAGCAGTACTTC. It codes for CASSQADRADYEQYF.

The chain is built from TRBV14 and TRBJ2-7; D gene ambiguous. V lost 0 bases to trimming and J lost 3 bases, with 18 bases between them. Germline V CDR1 and CDR2: SGHDN, FVKESK. This CDR3 has 17 amino acids. The CDR3 here is CASSQEGVSRFSYEQYF. The CDR3 DNA reads as TGTGCCAGCAGCCAAGAAGGAGTGTCAAGGTTCAGCTACGAGCAGTACTTC.

This clonotype was observed a few times. The rearrangement joins TRBV7-2 to TRBJ2-4, with 10 bases lining up with TRBD2. CDR3 size: 16 residues. The germline gives CDR1 SGHTA, CDR2 FQGNSA. V lost 0 bases to trimming and J lost 13 bases; unmatched junction nucleotides: 12. The CDR3: CASSLAVAGGVNEQYF. In nucleotides, the CDR3 is TGTGCCAGCAGCTTAGCGGTAGCGGGGGGCGTCAATGAGCAGTACTTC.